This T cell receptor (beta chain) was found in a study of OX40 agonist ivuxolimab in advanced cancers. Regarding this clone: Its antigen is still unknown.

The germline gives CDR1 GTSNPN, CDR2 SVGIG (reference sequence). V lost 0 bases and J 9 bases, leaving 18 bases between the germline ends. The CDR3 runs 15 residues. Study results and caveats: The mean number of expanded clones was higher in CD8+ T cells than in CD4+.

Sequenced by immunoSEQ multiplex PCR; TCRdb stores in-frame clones only, minus some. The sample consists of tens of thousands of clones, about 86% of them appearing once. This rearrangement joins TRBV30 to TRBJ1-5; maybe TRBD1 (5 bases). The starting material was CD4+ or CD8+ T cells sorted from blood, obtained in a trial of the OX40 agonist ivuxolimab. The clonotype comes from an adult with an advanced solid tumor such as melanoma, head and neck, liver or kidney cancer. The CDR3 here is CAWSVVVGASGPQHF. For the CDR3, the DNA is TGTGCCTGGAGTGTGGTTGTCGGGGCCTCGGGGCCCCAGCATTTT.